This is a list of T cell receptor beta chains from one sample in a study of T cells after posttransplantation cyclophosphamide. Clones were sequenced by immunoSEQ multiplex PCR, and TCRdb holds only the in-frame ones, with some missing. Among tens of thousands of clones, more than 70% were seen once, and the ten largest hold approximately 8%. Specimen: PBMCs, collected after an allogeneic stem cell transplant with a calcineurin inhibitor and methotrexate. The receptor set was obtained from a female patient aged 45-60 years who received an allogeneic stem cell transplant from an unrelated donor, was CMV-positive, and had chronic GVHD only. The graft donor may be the source of some T cells. CDR3s include the opening cysteine and the closing phenylalanine or tryptophan. Fields, in order: V gene, J gene, D gene, clone size, CDR3 DNA, CDR3 protein. D genes are given only for firm matches. Size is stated for part of the rows, as once, few or many counts, or as a class when the clone is expanded.

TRBV4-3	TRBJ2-5	.	.	TGCGCCAGCAGCCGGGCGGGTCGGGAGACCCAGTACTTC	CASSRAGRETQYF
TRBV19	TRBJ2-4	.	.	TGTGCCAGTACCCCCCCACTAGCCAAAAGCATTCAGTACTTC	CASTPPLAKSIQYF
TRBV7-2	TRBJ2-5	TRBD2	.	TGTGCCAGCAGCCTCGGACTAGGGAAGACCCAGTACTTC	CASSLGLGKTQYF
TRBV9	TRBJ2-1	TRBD2	.	TGTGCCAGCAGCACCTCTAGCGGGAGGTCCTACAATGAGCAGTTCTTC	CASSTSSGRSYNEQFF
TRBV5-1	TRBJ1-1	.	few	TGCGCCAGCAGCCCCGCCGGGACATTGAACACTGAAGCTTTCTTT	CASSPAGTLNTEAFF
TRBV28	TRBJ1-6	.	.	TGTGCCAGCAGTTTAGTCTCCCCCCTCCACTTT	CASSLVSPLHF
TRBV2	TRBJ1-4	.	once	TGTGCCAGCAGTGACCCGGGTCCCTCGGGGGAAAAACTGTTTTTT	CASSDPGPSGEKLFF
TRBV19	TRBJ2-7	TRBD1	once	TGTGCCAGTACCGGGACAGGACGCTACGAGCAGTACTTC	CASTGTGRYEQYF
TRBV28	TRBJ2-7	.	.	TGTGCCAGCAGTTTATTCGGCTCCTACGAGCAGTACTTC	CASSLFGSYEQYF
TRBV7-9	TRBJ2-1	.	few	TGTGCCAGCAGCTTATCAATCACGGGACAATCAAAATACAATGAGCAGTTCTTC	CASSLSITGQSKYNEQFF
TRBV7-6	TRBJ2-1	TRBD2	.	TGTGCCAGCAGCTTAAACGGAAGACTAGCCGGAGGGGAGCAGTTCTTC	CASSLNGRLAGGEQFF
TRBV18	TRBJ2-1	TRBD1	.	TGTGCCAGCTCCTTCAGGGGACAGGGTCCTTCGAGGCCCTTCAATGAGCAGTTCTTC	CASSFRGQGPSRPFNEQFF
TRBV19	TRBJ2-2	.	.	TGTGCCAGTAGTATAGGACAGTACCGGGACACCGGGGAGCTGTTTTTT	CASSIGQYRDTGELFF
TRBV6-1	TRBJ2-7	TRBD1	.	TGTGCCAGCAGGACCGGGACAGCGAGCTACGAGCAGTACTTC	CASRTGTASYEQYF
TRBV30	TRBJ2-2	TRBD1	.	TGTGCCTGGAGGCCGGGACAGTACACCGGGGAGCTGTTTTTT	CAWRPGQYTGELFF
TRBV14	TRBJ2-7	.	.	TGTGCCAGCAGCCGAACAGGTTACGAGCAGTACTTC	CASSRTGYEQYF
TRBV5-5	TRBJ1-1	.	.	TGTGCCAGCAGCTTGGCCGCTGGAGGACACACTGAAGCTTTCTTT	CASSLAAGGHTEAFF
TRBV15	TRBJ2-2	TRBD2	.	TGTGCCACCAGCAGACTCCCCGGGACTAGCGACCGCGGGGAGCTGTTTTTT	CATSRLPGTSDRGELFF
TRBV7-9	TRBJ2-7	.	.	TGTGCCAGCAGTGTCTCTTACGAGCAGTACTTC	CASSVSYEQYF
TRBV18	TRBJ2-5	.	.	TGTGCCAGCTCACCACCGGGGAGTTCAGGAGAGACCCAGTACTTC	CASSPPGSSGETQYF
TRBV5-1	TRBJ2-3	.	.	TGCGCCAGCAGCTTGGACGGCGGAACCACAGATACGCAGTATTTT	CASSLDGGTTDTQYF
TRBV2	TRBJ2-7	TRBD1	.	TGTGCCAGCAGTGAAGCCCAGGGACAGGGCGCCGAGCAGTACTTC	CASSEAQGQGAEQYF
TRBV6-4	TRBJ1-1	.	once	TGTGCCAGCAGTTCCCAGATGAACACTGAAGCTTTCTTT	CASSSQMNTEAFF
TRBV7-2	TRBJ1-3	.	.	TGTGCCAGCAGCTTAGATCTTGGCACAATCGTTCGAAACACCATATATTTT	CASSLDLGTIVRNTIYF
TRBV7-9	TRBJ2-3	TRBD2	.	TGTGCCAGCCTAATGAGCGGGAGGTATACGCAGTATTTT	CASLMSGRYTQYF
TRBV28	TRBJ2-7	.	.	TGTGCCAGCGGTGGGAGCCCTTACGAGCAGTACTTC	CASGGSPYEQYF
TRBV7-9	TRBJ1-1	.	.	TGTGCCAGCAGCTTAGCTAACAGTGCGAACACTGAAGCTTTCTTT	CASSLANSANTEAFF
TRBV5-1	TRBJ2-3	TRBD2	.	TGCGCCAGCAGCTTGGGGTCTAGCGGGGGATTCACAGATACGCAGTATTTT	CASSLGSSGGFTDTQYF
TRBV7-3	TRBJ2-2	.	.	TGTGCCAGCAGCTTGTTTAGCACCATTCCCGCCGGGGAGCTGTTTTTT	CASSLFSTIPAGELFF
TRBV6-5	TRBJ1-2	.	.	TGTGCCAGCAGTTACTCTTGGGCCACAGCTAACTATGGCTACACCTTC	CASSYSWATANYGYTF
TRBV19	TRBJ1-3	.	.	TGTGCCAGTAGTACCTCGGGACTAGCACTCTCTGGAAACACCATATATTTT	CASSTSGLALSGNTIYF
TRBV4-3	TRBJ1-4	.	.	TGCGCCAGCAGCCAAGATCGGAGGGGAGGTGAAAAACTGTTTTTT	CASSQDRRGGEKLFF